This T cell receptor beta chain is drawn from a study of blood T cells in healthy people across ages. In this sample, this clonotype turned up a few times. Using a J-beta primer mix together with a sample-barcoded 5' primer, a second PCR was run for roughly 6 to 12 cycles. Each CDR3 protein gets one entry after TCRdb re-called the 5' RACE reads with MiXCR. Of about 1.1 million distinct CDR3 sequences in the sample, more than 30% are singletons; the top ten hold roughly 14%. The germline V and J ends were trimmed by 4 bases and 4 bases, with 16 bases remaining between them. Germline CDR1 is SGHDN and CDR2 is FVKESK. The CDR3 has 16 amino acids.

The genes are TRBV14 and TRBJ1-4; possibly TRBD1 for D (5 bases). The origin of this receptor is a man aged 18-30 years in good health. The specimen was blood. CDR3 region: CASSLGGTILNEKLFF. In DNA, the CDR3 is TGTGCCAGCAGCCTCGGTGGGACCATCCTTAATGAAAAACTGTTTTTT.